These 24 T cell receptor beta chains originate from one sample sequenced in a study of response to subunit inactivated influenza vaccine. TCRdb passed the RT-PCR reads through MiXCR, listing each CDR3 protein once. The sample shows about 700,000 distinct CDR3 sequences, 11% to 15% of them seen only once. This material consisted of PBMCs from blood, taken 14 days before vaccination. The receptors were gathered from a man in his forties or fifties who received an inactivated influenza vaccine.

The chain uses TRBV7-9 and TRBJ2-4, with D possibly matching TRBD2 (5 bases). Trimming stripped 1 base from V and 0 bases from J, with 13 bases between. The CDR3 runs to 17 residues. Germline V gene lookup returns CDR1 SEHNR and CDR2 FQNEAQ (reference sequence). For the CDR3, the DNA is TGTGCCAGCAGCTTAGGTCGGGGAATTGAAGCCAAAAACATTCAGTACTTC. This gives the protein CASSLGRGIEAKNIQYF. Based on the CDR3 plus reference TRBV7-9 and TRBJ2-4, the full variable domain is DTGVSQNPRHKITKRGQNVTFRCDPISEHNRLYWYRQTLGQGPEFLTYFQNEAQLEKSRLLSDRFSAERPKGSFSTLEIQRTEQGDSAMYLCASSLGRGIEAKNIQYFGAGTRLSVL.

Remarks on this clonotype: One end of the junction varies from germline; a read error may be responsible. The rearrangement joins TRBV20-1 to TRBJ2-7, with D maybe TRBD2 (6 bases). The CDR3 is 13 amino acids. Germline lookup yields CDR1 DFQATT and CDR2 SNEGSKA (reference sequence). This CDR3 is CSARGGGVYEQYF. The CDR3 DNA sequence: TGCAGTGCGAGAGGAGGCGGGGTTTACGAGCAGTACTTC.

This clonotype was recorded a few times. This chain joins TRBV7-2 and TRBJ2-7; D unclear. Between the trimmed V and J ends, which lost 0 bases and 6 bases, there was a span of 6 bases. Germline assignment: CDR1 SGHTA and CDR2 FQGNSA. This CDR3 comprises 12 residues. CDR3 DNA: TGTGCCAGCAGCTTAGCGTGGGGCGAGCAGTACTTC. Translating it yields CASSLAWGEQYF.

The gene calls are TRBV29-1 and TRBJ2-5; the D is unclear. The CDR3 spans 13 residues. Per germline, CDR1 SQVTM and CDR2 ANQGSEA. V gave up 4 bases and J gave up 1 base, with 10 bases separating them. CDR3: CSVAGRAQETQYF. The CDR3 region has the DNA TGCAGCGTTGCCGGCCGGGCCCAAGAGACCCAGTACTTC. The full variable domain, completed using reference TRBV29-1 and TRBJ2-5, is SAVISQKPSRDICQRGTSLTIQCQVDSQVTMMFWYRQQPGQSLTLIATANQGSEATYESGFVIDKFPISRPNLTFSTLTVSNMSPEDSSIYLCSVAGRAQETQYFGPGTRLLVL.

This clonotype came up a few times. The V call is TRBV11-3, the J call TRBJ2-1; 8 bases align to TRBD1. The CDR3 has 17 residues. Germline CDR1 is SGHNT and CDR2 is YENEEA. V was pared by 5 bases and J by 0 bases, with 9 bases of the junction left unmatched. The CDR3: CASSPRQGKSSYNEQFF. The CDR3 DNA is TGTGCCAGCAGCCCGCGACAGGGGAAGAGCTCCTACAATGAGCAGTTCTTC.

Only a few counts were recorded for this clonotype. CDR3 sequence: CASSKSGRAVTRTYEQYF. CDR3 in DNA: TGTGCCAGCAGCAAATCAGGACGGGCGGTGACACGTACCTACGAGCAGTACTTC. This chain joins TRBV21-1 and TRBJ2-7; the table's D call of TRBD1 was not tested on the DNA. TRBV21-1 is classified as a pseudogene. The CDR3 runs to 18 residues.

The V and J genes are TRBV6-5 and TRBJ2-7, with 7 bases that match TRBD2. V was pared by 6 bases and J by 1 base, with 6 bases of the junction left unmatched. Germline V lookup: CDR1 MNHEY, CDR2 SVGAGI. CDR3 length: 14 amino acids. CDR3 DNA sequence: TGTGCCAGCAGCTATTACGGGGGGTCCTACGAGCAGTACTTC. Its translation: CASSYYGGSYEQYF.

Only a few counts were recorded for this clonotype. This sequence joins TRBV4-3 and TRBJ2-4, with 13 bases fitting TRBD2. CDR1 and CDR2 from the germline V gene are LGHNA and YSLEER. Germline trimming cut 3 bases from V and 6 bases from J; bases unmatched to any gene: 8. There are 17 residues in the CDR3. CDR3 bases: TGCGCCAGCAGCCAGCCGGGACTAGCGGGGTTCTTAAACATTCAGTACTTC. This sequence encodes CASSQPGLAGFLNIQYF.

The chain combines TRBV6-5 with TRBJ2-7, with TRBD2 identical over 15 bases. Germline assignment: CDR1 MNHEY and CDR2 SVGAGI. With 4 bases clipped from V and 2 bases from J, the junction kept 12 bases outside the gene matches. The CDR3 is made up of 19 amino acids. The CDR3 here is CASSSEPGLAGGLTYEQYF. CDR3 DNA: TGTGCCAGCAGTTCCGAGCCGGGACTAGCGGGAGGTCTAACCTACGAGCAGTACTTC.

This clonotype occurred a few times. V gene TRBV12-3 or TRBV12-4 combines with J gene TRBJ1-4; D is undetermined. The ends were cut back, 6 bases at V and 0 bases at J, with 17 bases in the middle. The CDR3 consists of 17 residues. CDR3 sequence: CASSRDTAFATNEKLFF. CDR3 in DNA: TGTGCCAGCAGCCGGGATACAGCTTTTGCAACTAATGAAAAACTGTTTTTT.

The chain joins TRBV5-1 to TRBJ1-1; D uncertain. Trimming pared 4 bases from V and 1 base from J, leaving 5 bases between. CDR1 SGHRS and CDR2 YFSETQ come from the germline V gene. The CDR3 consists of 12 residues. CDR3 nucleotides: TGCGCCAGCAGCGTACAGAACACTGAAGCTTTCTTT. This sequence encodes CASSVQNTEAFF.

This clonotype was counted between two and nine times. The chain couples TRBV15 to TRBJ2-2; 9 positions agree with TRBD2. The CDR3 extends over 19 amino acids. V dropped 1 base and J dropped 4; count of bases not matched to a gene: 13. Germline-derived CDR1 and CDR2 are LNHNV and YYDKDF (reference sequence). CDR3 in DNA: TGTGCCACCAGCAGAGTTGCATCAGCGGGAGGATTTGGCACCGGGGAGCTGTTTTTT. This codes for CATSRVASAGGFGTGELFF.

This clonotype was observed a few times. The J gene is TRBJ2-3, the V gene TRBV5-6, with 7 bases fitting TRBD1. The CDR3 extends over 14 amino acids. With 4 bases clipped from V and 1 base from J, the junction kept 3 bases outside the gene matches. CDR1 and CDR2 from the germline V gene are SGHDT and YYEEEE. CDR3 coding DNA: TGTGCCAGCAGCACCGACAGGGGCACAGATACGCAGTATTTT. Protein: CASSTDRGTDTQYF.

J is TRBJ2-3 and V is TRBV11-2; D gene uncertain. The CDR3 length is 14 residues. CDR1 is SGHAT, CDR2 FQNNGV, per germline. Trimming pared 5 bases from V and 2 bases from J, leaving 11 bases between. The CDR3 sequence: CASSPQRVTDTQYF. The CDR3 DNA reads as TGTGCCAGCAGCCCACAACGGGTCACAGATACGCAGTATTTT.

V and J are TRBV5-1 and TRBJ2-3; D call uncertain. Germline CDR1 is SGHRS and CDR2 is YFSETQ. V lost 0 bases and J 4 bases, leaving 6 bases between the germline ends. CDR3 length: 13 amino acids. The CDR3 here is CASSLASADTQYF. As DNA, the CDR3 is TGCGCCAGCAGCTTGGCTAGTGCAGATACGCAGTATTTT.

CDR3 in amino acids: CSVHKGGRIGGTDTQYF. CDR3 sequence (DNA): TGCAGCGTTCACAAGGGCGGGAGGATTGGGGGCACAGATACGCAGTATTTT. This chain uses TRBV29-1 with TRBJ2-3; 8 positions agree with TRBD2. V gave up 5 bases and J gave up 1 base; unmatched junction bases: 14. Germline values: CDR1 SQVTM, CDR2 ANQGSEA. This CDR3 spans 17 amino acids.

This clonotype was recorded a few times. CDR3 in amino acids: CASSQEELGLTGELFF. CDR3 sequence (DNA): TGTGCCAGCAGCCAAGAAGAGTTAGGATTGACCGGGGAGCTGTTTTTT. The chain carries TRBV14 and TRBJ2-2; D call uncertain. Germline assignment: CDR1 SGHDN and CDR2 FVKESK. The CDR3 runs to 16 residues. Trimming took off 0 bases at V and 5 bases at J, with 13 bases between the two ends.

The chain carries TRBV6-5 and TRBJ2-5; tentative D call: TRBD1 (5 bases). The V end lost 2 bases, the J end lost 3 bases, and 7 bases lay between the germline ends. Germline values: CDR1 MNHEY, CDR2 SVGAGI. This CDR3 is 13 amino acids long. The CDR3, as DNA: TGTGCCAGCAGTTACGGGGCAGAAGAGACCCAGTACTTC. Protein sequence: CASSYGAEETQYF.

This clonotype was detected only a few times. The chain has TRBV20-1 and TRBJ2-7; 8 nucleotides agree with TRBD1. Germline CDR1 reads DFQATT; CDR2 reads SNEGSKA (reference sequence). The CDR3 covers 12 residues. V dropped 4 bases and J dropped 3; count of bases not matched to a gene: 2. The CDR3 is CSAMGTGYEQYF. In DNA form, the CDR3 reads TGCAGTGCTATGGGGACAGGCTACGAGCAGTACTTC.

Only a few counts were recorded for this clonotype. This chain uses TRBV29-1 with TRBJ1-1; D perhaps matches TRBD1 (5 bases). Germline loops: CDR1 SQVTM, CDR2 ANQGSEA. This CDR3 is 14 amino acids long. The germline V and J ends were trimmed by 6 bases and 1 base, with 15 bases remaining between them. CDR3 sequence reads: CSVPRDPSNTEAFF. CDR3 bases: TGCAGCGTGCCACGGGACCCATCGAACACTGAAGCTTTCTTT. Full variable domain (rest looked up from reference TRBV29-1 and TRBJ1-1): SAVISQKPSRDICQRGTSLTIQCQVDSQVTMMFWYRQQPGQSLTLIATANQGSEATYESGFVIDKFPISRPNLTFSTLTVSNMSPEDSSIYLCSVPRDPSNTEAFFGQGTRLTVV.

This clonotype came up many times. This sequence joins TRBV28 and TRBJ2-5, with 7 bases fitting TRBD2. This CDR3 region has 16 residues. The germline V gene has CDR1 MDHEN and CDR2 SYDVKM. The V segment lost 3 bases and the J segment 4 bases; nucleotides outside the gene matches: 11. This CDR3 is CASSLFPAGLAETQYF. For the CDR3, the DNA is TGTGCCAGCAGTTTGTTTCCAGCGGGATTGGCAGAGACCCAGTACTTC.

The genes are TRBV5-1 and TRBJ2-7, with 7 bases that match TRBD1. The CDR3 has 15 residues. Germline V lookup: CDR1 SGHRS, CDR2 YFSETQ. V shed 6 bases and J 4 bases; nucleotides not matched to a gene: 13. The CDR3 region has the DNA TGCGCCAGCAAAAACCTCGACAGGGAACTGTACGAGCAGTACTTC. Its translation is CASKNLDRELYEQYF.

This clonotype was picked up a small number of times. This chain links TRBV6-1 with TRBJ2-1; D is ambiguous. CDR1 is MNHNS, CDR2 SASEGT, per germline. V dropped 8 bases and J dropped 7 bases, with 18 bases sitting between them. This CDR3 is built from 14 residues. This CDR3 reads CASAIGRAWNEQFF. For the CDR3, the DNA is TGTGCCAGCGCCATCGGCCGAGCGTGGAATGAGCAGTTCTTC.

This clonotype has just a few counts. The CDR3 DNA reads as TGTGCCAGCAGTAAGACAGAGACCTACGAGCAGTACTTC. Encoded protein: CASSKTETYEQYF. The gene calls are TRBV6-2 or TRBV6-3 and TRBJ2-7, with D perhaps matching TRBD1 (5 bases). The CDR3 totals 13 residues. V was clipped by 5 bases and J by 2 bases, with 10 bases between them. In germline, CDR1 is MNHEY, CDR2 SVGEGT.